This TCR beta chain was retrieved from a study of blood T cell repertoires in COVID-19. Original data processing: Using reference gene primer amplification, nucleated cell counts were estimated. Assay: immunoSEQ multiplex PCR; the TCRdb copy retains only in-frame clones and omits some. That table gives V, J and clone size, and the DNA gave D and trimming. The sample consists of approximately 90,000 clones, 70% to 90% of them appearing once. Sequencing input: peripheral blood. This sequence was found in a human donor in a cohort sampled during active COVID-19.

The CDR3 coding sequence is TGTGCCAGCAGTGAACCCGGAGACAGGGGCAGCTATGGCTACACCTTC. It yields the protein CASSEPGDRGSYGYTF. The rearrangement uses TRBV25-1 and TRBJ1-2; TRBD1 matches at 8 bases. Trimming took 2 bases from V and 4 from J; bases not matched to a gene: 9. Germline CDR1 reads MGHDK; CDR2 reads SYGVNS. The CDR3 has 16 residues.